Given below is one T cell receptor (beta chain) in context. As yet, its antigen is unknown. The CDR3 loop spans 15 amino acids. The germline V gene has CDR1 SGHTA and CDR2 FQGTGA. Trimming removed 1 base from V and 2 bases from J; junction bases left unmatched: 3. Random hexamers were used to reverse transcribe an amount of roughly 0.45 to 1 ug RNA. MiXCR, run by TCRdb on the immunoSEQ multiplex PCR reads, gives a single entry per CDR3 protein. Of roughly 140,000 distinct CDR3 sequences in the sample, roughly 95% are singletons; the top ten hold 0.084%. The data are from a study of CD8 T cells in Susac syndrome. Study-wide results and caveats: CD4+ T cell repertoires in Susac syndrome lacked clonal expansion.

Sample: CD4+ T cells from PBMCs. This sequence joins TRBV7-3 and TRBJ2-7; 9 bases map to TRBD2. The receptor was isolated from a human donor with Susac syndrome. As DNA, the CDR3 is TGTGCCAGCAGCTTAAACGGCGGGGGGGCCTACGAGCAGTACTTC. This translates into CASSLNGGGAYEQYF.